The 16 T cell receptor beta chains given below trace back to one sample, sequenced in a study of cytomegalovirus exposure and HLA in healthy donors. Both 60 Vbeta primers and 13 Jbeta primers went into the PCR. Clones were read by immunoSEQ multiplex PCR, and TCRdb kept only the in-frame ones, dropping some. The sample lists tens of thousands of clones, 65% occurring once. The sequenced sample was PBMCs. The receptor source for this set is a woman aged 45 to 65 in good health and CMV-seropositive.

This chain uses TRBV6-4 with TRBJ2-5, with 15 nucleotides matching TRBD2. V lost 6 bases to trimming and J lost 1 base; unmatched junction nucleotides: 6. CDR1 is MRHNA and CDR2 is SNTAGT in the germline V gene. The CDR3 loop spans 17 amino acids. CDR3 sequence reads: CASRRGTSGGIQETQYF. The CDR3 DNA follows: TGTGCCAGCAGACGCGGGACTAGCGGGGGGATCCAAGAGACCCAGTACTTC.

The chain links TRBV6-1 to TRBJ1-5; D might be TRBD1 (5 bases). The CDR3 extends over 13 amino acids. Germline V CDR1 and CDR2: MNHNS, SASEGT. Trimming pared 6 bases from V and 3 bases from J, leaving 9 bases between. CDR3 coding DNA: TGTGCCAGCAGACGACAGACCAATCAGCCCCAGCATTTT. Its protein is CASRRQTNQPQHF.

The sample holds a few counts of this clone. The chain has TRBV7-7 and TRBJ1-2; D gene unclear. Trimming took off 5 bases at V and 12 bases at J, with 13 bases between the two ends. The CDR3 has 11 residues. Germline V CDR1 and CDR2: SSHAT, FNYEAQ (reference sequence). The CDR3 DNA follows: TGTGCCAGCAGCCAAACGGATACTAACACCTTC. Amino acids: CASSQTDTNTF.

The chain employs TRBV27 and TRBJ1-1; 7 nucleotides line up with TRBD1. Germline V gives CDR1 MNHEY, CDR2 SMNVEV (reference sequence). This CDR3 has 16 amino acids. After removal of 8 bases from V and 0 bases from J, the junction contained 12 bases not matched to a gene. CDR3 nucleotide sequence: TGTGCCAGCGGACGAGGGGGCACCTCCATGAACACTGAAGCTTTCTTT. Translated: CASGRGGTSMNTEAFF.

This clone appeared a few times. The J gene is TRBJ2-5, the V gene TRBV9; the D gene is possibly TRBD1 (5 bases). V shed 4 bases and J shed 1 base, with 17 bases lying between them. Germline CDR1 SGDLS, CDR2 YYNGEE. The CDR3 sequence is 16 residues long. The CDR3 region is CASSKQDGQIQETQYF. The CDR3, as DNA: TGTGCCAGCAGCAAACAGGACGGACAAATCCAAGAGACCCAGTACTTC.

V and J are TRBV18 and TRBJ2-3; no firm D call. The germline CDR1 and CDR2 sequences are KGHSH and LQKENI. V shed 6 bases and J shed 1 base, with 8 bases lying between them. The CDR3 length is 13 residues. Here the CDR3 reads CASSRGGTDTQYF. The CDR3 bases are TGTGCCAGCTCCCGTGGAGGCACAGATACGCAGTATTTT.

The chain employs TRBV5-4 and TRBJ1-2, with 7 bases that match TRBD1. Trimming took 2 bases from V and 8 from J; bases not matched to a gene: 12. This CDR3 comprises 15 residues. The germline gives CDR1 SGHNT, CDR2 YYREEE (reference sequence). CDR3 amino acids: CASSFEGQQGRGYTF. CDR3 coding DNA: TGTGCCAGCAGCTTCGAGGGACAGCAGGGACGAGGCTACACCTTC.

The chain carries TRBV5-1 and TRBJ1-1; 10 nucleotides agree with TRBD1. Trimming took 3 bases from V and 0 from J; bases not matched to a gene: 8. Per the germline V gene, CDR1 is SGHRS and CDR2 is YFSETQ. The CDR3 has 17 residues. In DNA, the CDR3 is TGCGCCAGCAGCTACGGGACAGGGGCTGGGGTGAACACTGAAGCTTTCTTT. Residues: CASSYGTGAGVNTEAFF.

This chain connects TRBV5-1 to TRBJ1-2; 7 nucleotides align to TRBD1. The CDR3 totals 14 residues. CDR1 and CDR2 (germline): SGHRS, YFSETQ. V lost 2 bases and J lost 3; bases outside the gene matches: 4. CDR3 nucleotides: TGCGCCAGCAGCTTTGGGGGGACAGACTATGGCTACACCTTC. This codes for CASSFGGTDYGYTF.

This chain uses TRBV19 with TRBJ1-5; no definite D call. The CDR3 contains 17 residues. The germline V gene encodes CDR1 LNHDA and CDR2 SQIVND (reference sequence). Trimming pared 5 bases from V and 2 bases from J, leaving 19 bases between. Written as DNA, the CDR3 is TGTGCCAGTAGTCTGTTTTTAGCCGGTTCGGGCAATCAGCCCCAGCATTTT. It codes for CASSLFLAGSGNQPQHF. Looking up the rest from reference TRBV19 and TRBJ1-5 gives the full variable domain: DGGITQSPKYLFRKEGQNVTLSCEQNLNHDAMYWYRQDPGQGLRLIYYSQIVNDFQKGDIAEGYSVSREKKESFPLTVTSAQKNPTAFYLCASSLFLAGSGNQPQHFGDGTRLSIL.

J is TRBJ1-1 and V is TRBV28; D unclear. The CDR3 sequence is 14 residues long. V lost 6 bases and J lost 6, with 17 bases in between. Germline CDR1 reads MDHEN; CDR2 reads SYDVKM. The CDR3 coding sequence is TGTGCCAGCAGCCTCTTGGGTGGTACAGCTGAAGCTTTCTTT. This translates into CASSLLGGTAEAFF.

The chain links TRBV5-1 to TRBJ2-5, with D possibly TRBD1 on 6 matching bases. Trimming shortened V by 0 bases and J by 5 bases, and 14 bases separated the two germline ends. CDR1 is SGHRS and CDR2 is YFSETQ in the germline V gene. The CDR3 consists of 15 residues. The CDR3 DNA is TGCGCCAGCAGCTTGGCCCTGGGGCAGGGGGAGACCCAGTACTTC. Translating it yields CASSLALGQGETQYF. The whole variable domain, filled in from reference TRBV5-1 and TRBJ2-5, reads KAGVTQTPRYLIKTRGQQVTLSCSPISGHRSVSWYQQTPGQGLQFLFEYFSETQRNKGNFPGRFSGRQFSNSRSEMNVSTLELGDSALYLCASSLALGQGETQYFGPGTRLLVL.

The chain couples TRBV28 to TRBJ2-1; 8 bases align to TRBD2. The germline V gene has CDR1 MDHEN and CDR2 SYDVKM. CDR3 size: 14 residues. J was trimmed by 4 bases and V by 6 bases; bases with no gene match: 5. The CDR3 bases are TGTGCCAGCAGAGTAGCGGGGATATACAATGAGCAGTTCTTC. It is translated as CASRVAGIYNEQFF.

The sample holds a few counts of this clone. Other DNA sequences in the same sample also yield this CDR3. The chain has TRBV2 and TRBJ1-1; D is possibly TRBD1 (5 bases). With 2 bases removed from V and 1 base from J, the gap between germline ends came to 5 bases. CDR1 and CDR2 (germline): SNHLY, FYNNEI. The CDR3 is 13 amino acids. CDR3 sequence reads: CASSEQGNTEAFF. In DNA form, the CDR3 reads TGTGCCAGCAGTGAACAGGGGAACACTGAAGCTTTCTTT.

The J gene is TRBJ1-1, the V gene TRBV27; 7 bases align to TRBD1. Looked up from germline, CDR1 is MNHEY and CDR2 is SMNVEV (reference sequence). The CDR3 totals 14 residues. V gave up 5 bases and J gave up 0 bases; unmatched junction bases: 3. CDR3 sequence: CASSTQGVNTEAFF. The CDR3, as DNA: TGTGCCAGCAGTACTCAGGGGGTGAACACTGAAGCTTTCTTT.

The chain joins TRBV29-1 to TRBJ2-7; 9 positions agree with TRBD1. The junction had 0 bases not matched to a gene; V was cut back by 4 bases and J by 2 bases. The CDR3 runs 12 residues. Germline CDR1 reads SQVTM; CDR2 reads ANQGSEA. CDR3 residues: CSVGQGAYEQYF. The CDR3, as DNA: TGCAGCGTTGGACAGGGGGCCTACGAGCAGTACTTC.